The text below deals with one TCR beta chain. This table comes from immunoSEQ multiplex PCR, and its TCRdb copy is limited to in-frame clones, with some not included. This sample has approximately 150,000 clones, with around 90% found just once. This specimen belongs to a study of blood T cell repertoires in COVID-19. The CDR3 is 15 residues long. The germline CDR1 and CDR2 sequences are MNHEY and SVGAGI. The V gene lost 4 bases and the J gene lost 4 bases, with 14 bases spanning the gap. This clonotype was obtained from a woman aged 60-75 years with acute or convalescent COVID-19. Sequenced input: peripheral blood. The chain uses TRBV6-5 and TRBJ1-3; D not resolved. This CDR3 is CASSSTGSSGNTIYF. In DNA form, the CDR3 reads TGTGCCAGCAGTTCCACTGGTTCCTCCGGAAACACCATATATTTT.